The rows below give T cell receptor beta chains drawn from one sample of a study of identical twins. One entry per CDR3 protein, called by TCRdb with MiXCR from the 5' RACE reads. The table shows roughly 250,000 distinct CDR3 sequences, with around 15% occurring only once. Sequenced material: memory (CD45RO+) T cells sorted from blood. All receptors derive from a woman younger than 35 in good health. CDR3s include the opening cysteine and the closing phenylalanine or tryptophan. Each record gives: clone size, J gene, V gene, CDR3 protein. Expanded clones are given a class, and other clones once, few, many or no size at all.

many	TRBJ2-1	TRBV20-1	CSARGYADHNEQFF
many	TRBJ1-2	TRBV12-3/TRBV12-4	CASSFRRQGSAGYTF
many	TRBJ2-5	TRBV5-1	CASSLDEETQYF
few	TRBJ2-3	TRBV7-2	CASSPSGRLVDTQYF
few	TRBJ2-7	TRBV18	CASSPVEGSSYEQYF
NA	TRBJ2-1	TRBV9	CASSVAHYNEQFF
NA	TRBJ1-1	TRBV19	CASKTGGRSAEAFF
many	TRBJ1-1	TRBV11-2	CASSLDIRGTEAFF
many	TRBJ2-1	TRBV20-1	CSARRTPYNEQFF
NA	TRBJ2-3	TRBV24-1	CATSEAGTGNTQYF
NA	TRBJ1-1	TRBV29-1	CSVEGRQNTEAFF
many	TRBJ2-3	TRBV30	CAWSVGGDTQYF
many	TRBJ1-1	TRBV5-1	CASSRDSMNTEAFF
NA	TRBJ1-3	TRBV10-3	CAISQQGRSGNTIYF
few	TRBJ1-6	TRBV27	CASSLSWRYGSPLHF
many	TRBJ1-5	TRBV20-1	CSASLGYNQPQHF
few	TRBJ2-2	TRBV27	CASRIGSEGYGELFF